The 21 T cell receptor beta chains given below trace back to one sample, sequenced in a study of blood T cell repertoires in COVID-19. Profiled with immunoSEQ multiplex PCR; TCRdb holds only in-frame clones, not every one. The sample lists a few hundred thousand clones; over 70% were seen once. The sequencing input was peripheral blood. The receptors here all came from a woman aged 50 to 60 with acute or convalescent COVID-19.

The chain links TRBV11-2 to TRBJ1-5, with 12 nucleotides matching TRBD1. Germline CDR1 is SGHAT and CDR2 is FQNNGV. J lost 2 bases, V lost 2 bases, and 7 bases had no gene match. The length of the CDR3 is 18 residues. The DNA for the CDR3 is TGTGCCAGCAGCTTACGGGACAGGGGGCCTTATGGCAATCAGCCCCAGCATTTT. Translation: CASSLRDRGPYGNQPQHF.

This rearrangement joins TRBV7-2 to TRBJ1-2; weak D call: TRBD1 (5 bases). Germline V gene data show CDR1 as SGHTA and CDR2 as FQGNSA. V gave up 5 bases and J gave up 4 bases, with 14 bases separating them. The CDR3 extends over 14 amino acids. CDR3 protein: CASSPQLGPYGYTF. CDR3 nucleotides: TGTGCCAGCAGCCCCCAATTGGGGCCCTATGGCTACACCTTC.

The chain has TRBV2 and TRBJ2-1; D not certain. The CDR3 loop spans 12 amino acids. Trimming left V 3 bases short and J 7 bases short, with 7 bases between. Germline V CDR1 and CDR2: SNHLY, FYNNEI. CDR3 in DNA: TGTGCCAGCAGTGACGGTTTAAATGAGCAGTTCTTC. Translation gives CASSDGLNEQFF.

The chain couples TRBV6-5 to TRBJ1-2; D unresolved. V lost 5 bases, J lost 1 base, and 8 bases lay in between. This CDR3 is 13 amino acids long. CDR1 MNHEY and CDR2 SVGAGI come from the germline V gene. CDR3 loop: CASSPQNNYGYTF. The CDR3 coding sequence is TGTGCCAGCAGTCCTCAGAATAACTATGGCTACACCTTC.

The chain couples TRBV5-6 to TRBJ1-2; the D gene is possibly TRBD1 (6 bases). V lost 3 bases to trimming and J lost 8 bases, with 14 bases between them. The CDR3 has 13 residues. CDR1 SGHDT and CDR2 YYEEEE come from the germline V gene. In DNA form, the CDR3 reads TGTGCCAGCAGCTCAACAGGGTTTGGAGGCTACACCTTC. This encodes CASSSTGFGGYTF.

This sequence joins TRBV4-1 and TRBJ1-6, with D uncertain. Germline lookup yields CDR1 MGHRA and CDR2 YSYEKL. V lost 2 bases and J 5 bases, leaving 10 bases between the germline ends. This CDR3 region has 15 residues. The CDR3 DNA reads as TGCGCCAGCAGCCAACAAAGCGCAGATAATTCACCCCTCCACTTT. Protein sequence: CASSQQSADNSPLHF.

This clone was counted at least ten times. The chain recombines TRBV2 with TRBJ1-2, with no clear D. Germline V gene lookup returns CDR1 SNHLY and CDR2 FYNNEI. This CDR3 has 14 amino acids. Deletions cut 3 bases from V and 4 bases from J, with 12 bases between. DNA for the CDR3: TGTGCCAGCAGTGACCCCGGTAGTTTCTATGGCTACACCTTC. As protein: CASSDPGSFYGYTF.

This clone came up once. The chain joins TRBV10-3 to TRBJ2-7; TRBD1 aligns across 8 bases. Germline trimming cut 10 bases from V and 4 bases from J; bases unmatched to any gene: 9. There are 13 residues in the CDR3. The germline V gene encodes CDR1 ENHRY and CDR2 SYGVKD. For the CDR3, the DNA is TGTGCCACCCAGAGAGGACAGGGTTACGAGCAGTACGTC. Protein sequence: CATQRGQGYEQYV.

V gene TRBV7-9 combines with J gene TRBJ1-4, with 9 bases matching TRBD1. This CDR3 has 17 amino acids. From germline, CDR1 is SEHNR and CDR2 FQNEAQ (reference sequence). V lost 4 bases to trimming and J lost 4 bases; unmatched junction nucleotides: 10. CDR3 sequence (DNA): TGTGCCAGCAGCTCTCAGGACAGGGGTCTCCGTAATGAAAAACTGTTTTTT. This gives the protein CASSSQDRGLRNEKLFF.

The rearrangement links TRBV11-2 to TRBJ2-7; D is uncertain. V was shortened by 1 base and J by 2 bases, with 15 bases between the two germline ends. CDR3 length equals 16 residues. CDR1 is SGHAT, CDR2 FQNNGV, per germline. The CDR3 coding sequence is TGTGCCAGCAGCTTAGGCCCCCAGGCAGGAACCTACGAGCAGTACGTC. Amino acids: CASSLGPQAGTYEQYV.

The CDR3: CASSLTGGPYNSPLHF. In nucleotides, the CDR3 is TGTGCCAGCAGCTTAACAGGGGGCCCCTATAATTCACCCCTCCACTTT. This chain connects TRBV11-2 to TRBJ1-6, with TRBD1 matching over 9 bases. CDR1 is SGHAT and CDR2 is FQNNGV in the germline V gene. The ends lost 2 bases at V and 2 bases at J; junction bases unmatched: 1. CDR3 size: 16 residues.

V and J are TRBV5-1 and TRBJ1-2; D is perhaps TRBD1 (6 bases). In germline, CDR1 is SGHRS, CDR2 YFSETQ. The V gene lost 5 bases and the J gene lost 0 bases, with 14 bases spanning the gap. The CDR3 is 15 amino acids. CDR3 bases: TGCGCCAGCAGTATGGGGGGGCCTCCTAACTATGGCTACACCTTC. Protein product: CASSMGGPPNYGYTF.

V usage is TRBV4-2 and J usage is TRBJ1-3, with D maybe TRBD1 (6 bases). Germline V gene lookup returns CDR1 LGHNA and CDR2 YNFKEQ. There are 14 residues in the CDR3. V dropped 2 bases and J dropped 1 base, with 6 bases sitting between them. For the CDR3, the DNA is TGTGCCAGCAGCCAACAGGGGTCTGGAAACACCATATATTTT. As protein: CASSQQGSGNTIYF.

This clone was counted only a few times. The rearrangement uses TRBV6-5 and TRBJ1-2; 7 bases line up with TRBD1. Germline lookup yields CDR1 MNHEY and CDR2 SVGAGI. The trim removed 6 bases at V and 6 bases at J, leaving 7 bases unmatched. The CDR3 has 13 amino acids. The CDR3 bases are TGTGCCAGCAGGCGAACAGGGGTGGATGGCTACACCTTC. As protein: CASRRTGVDGYTF.

This rearrangement joins TRBV10-3 to TRBJ2-2, with 7 bases lining up with TRBD2. The V gene's germline CDR1 is ENHRY and CDR2 SYGVKD. J was trimmed by 4 bases and V by 8 bases; bases with no gene match: 4. This CDR3 contains 13 residues. CDR3: CAIGTGGTGELFF. The CDR3 DNA sequence: TGTGCCATCGGTACGGGAGGCACCGGGGAGCTGTTTTTT.

This rearrangement joins TRBV19 to TRBJ2-1; the D gene is possibly TRBD1 (7 bases). The germline V gene has CDR1 LNHDA and CDR2 SQIVND (reference sequence). The V end lost 4 bases, the J end lost 6 bases, and 19 bases lay between the germline ends. The CDR3 extends over 16 amino acids. DNA for the CDR3: TGTGCCAGTAGTAGGCTGGAAGCGGAGGGGGCCAATGAGCAGTTCTTC. It encodes CASSRLEAEGANEQFF.

The chain employs TRBV27 and TRBJ2-1; 8 bases line up with TRBD2. The CDR3 is 14 residues long. V was pared by 6 bases and J by 1 base, with 2 bases of the junction left unmatched. From germline, CDR1 is MNHEY and CDR2 SMNVEV (reference sequence). Written as DNA, the CDR3 is TGTGCCAGCAGGGGACTAGGTTCCTACAATGAGCAGTTCTTC. Its protein product is CASRGLGSYNEQFF.

The J gene is TRBJ2-1, the V gene TRBV27, with 8 bases identical to TRBD1. There are 15 residues in the CDR3. Germline CDR1 and CDR2: MNHEY and SMNVEV (reference sequence). Losses at the gene ends were 2 bases for V and 7 bases for J; bases not matched to a gene: 7. The CDR3 spells CASSLLARGQNEQFF. In DNA, the CDR3 is TGTGCCAGCAGTTTACTAGCCAGGGGGCAGAATGAGCAGTTCTTC.

The V gene is TRBV9, the J gene TRBJ2-1; the match to TRBD2 covers 7 bases. This CDR3 contains 15 residues. From germline, CDR1 is SGDLS and CDR2 YYNGEE. The V segment lost 6 bases and the J segment 0 bases; nucleotides outside the gene matches: 6. This chain's CDR3 is CASTSAGDSYNEQFF. The CDR3 bases are TGTGCCAGCACCTCGGCGGGGGACTCCTACAATGAGCAGTTCTTC.

The CDR3 region has the DNA TGTGCCAGCAGCTTAGGTCTAGGGAGAGGCTACACCTTC. It codes for CASSLGLGRGYTF. The V gene is TRBV7-8, the J gene TRBJ1-2; D gene unclear. This CDR3 is built from 13 residues. Germline V CDR1 and CDR2: SGHVS, FQNEAQ. The ends were cut back, 1 base at V and 8 bases at J, with 11 bases in the middle.

The gene calls are TRBV11-2 and TRBJ2-2, with D possibly being TRBD1 (5 bases). Per the germline V gene, CDR1 is SGHAT and CDR2 is FQNNGV. Trimming shortened V by 0 bases and J by 0 bases, and 20 bases separated the two germline ends. The CDR3 has 20 residues. The CDR3 coding sequence is TGTGCCAGCAGCTTAGAATTCAGTCAGGGTATTTTGTCGAACACCGGGGAGCTGTTTTTT. It codes for CASSLEFSQGILSNTGELFF.